Listed here are 31 T cell receptor beta chains from one sample, sequenced in a study of shared clonotypes between healthy human individuals. Method: immunoSEQ multiplex PCR; TCRdb's copy keeps in-frame clones and lacks some. The sample includes approximately 1.5 million clones, nearly 99% seen only once; the top ten take about 0.4%. Source material: naive CD4+ T cells sorted from blood. Subset here: CD45RA+ positively selected. The receptor source for this set is a man aged 25-40 years in good health.

The chain recombines TRBV18 with TRBJ1-1; D remains ambiguous. The CDR3 runs 13 residues. Trimming cost V 3 bases and J 4 bases, with 9 bases left between them. CDR1 and CDR2 (germline): KGHSH, LQKENI. CDR3 loop: CASSPSAVTEAFF. In nucleotides, the CDR3 is TGTGCCAGCTCACCGTCGGCCGTCACTGAAGCTTTCTTT.

The chain couples TRBV5-1 to TRBJ2-7; 12 bases fit TRBD1. The junction had 6 bases not matched to a gene; V was cut back by 0 bases and J by 5 bases. The germline V gene encodes CDR1 SGHRS and CDR2 YFSETQ. The CDR3 contains 16 residues. The DNA of the CDR3 is TGCGCCAGCAGCTTGGCCCCGGGACAGGGGGCGGACGAGCAGTACTTC. Protein sequence: CASSLAPGQGADEQYF.

The rearrangement links TRBV14 to TRBJ1-4; D is unclear. The CDR3 is made up of 17 amino acids. Germline CDR1 SGHDN, CDR2 FVKESK. V was trimmed by 2 bases and J by 8 bases, leaving 21 bases between them. In DNA, the CDR3 is TGTGCCAGCAGCCAATTGAGGATGGGGTCAAGAAGCGAAAAACTGTTTTTT. It codes for CASSQLRMGSRSEKLFF.

The rearrangement uses TRBV29-1 and TRBJ2-7; D is ambiguous. V gave up 6 bases and J gave up 3 bases, with 12 bases separating them. The V gene's germline CDR1 is SQVTM and CDR2 ANQGSEA. The CDR3 length is 12 residues. This CDR3 reads CSVADAFYEQYF. CDR3 nucleotide sequence: TGCAGCGTGGCCGACGCTTTCTACGAGCAGTACTTC.

V usage is TRBV5-1 and J usage is TRBJ2-7; 7 nucleotides match TRBD2. Trimming at V came to 3 bases and at J to 1 base, leaving 10 bases not matched to a gene. Germline CDR1 SGHRS, CDR2 YFSETQ. This CDR3 spans 16 amino acids. CDR3 sequence: CASSWRGRGRSYEQYF. The CDR3 nucleotides are TGCGCCAGCAGCTGGCGAGGGAGGGGCCGGTCCTACGAGCAGTACTTC. The complete variable domain, with remaining parts taken from reference TRBV5-1 and TRBJ2-7, reads KAGVTQTPRYLIKTRGQQVTLSCSPISGHRSVSWYQQTPGQGLQFLFEYFSETQRNKGNFPGRFSGRQFSNSRSEMNVSTLELGDSALYLCASSWRGRGRSYEQYFGPGTRLTVT.

With regard to this clone: This could be a read error, since a much larger clone is one nucleotide away. The chain has TRBV5-5 and TRBJ1-5; D call uncertain. Per germline, CDR1 SGHKS and CDR2 YYEKEE (reference sequence). The length of the CDR3 is 14 residues. In DNA, the CDR3 is TGTACCAGCAGCTTGGAAGCCGGTAATCAGCCCCAGCATTTT. It specifies CTSSLEAGNQPQHF.

The genes are TRBV15 and TRBJ2-7; no clear D. This CDR3 has 13 amino acids. Germline CDR1 and CDR2: LNHNV and YYDKDF (reference sequence). Trimming left V 6 bases short and J 0 bases short, with 9 bases between. The chain's CDR3 is CATRLSPSYEQYF. The CDR3 bases are TGTGCCACCAGATTATCCCCCTCCTACGAGCAGTACTTC.

CDR3 coding DNA: TGTGCCAGCACCCTAGTACCGGGGGTAAGCAATCAGCCCCAGCATTTT. Amino acid sequence: CASTLVPGVSNQPQHF. The V gene is TRBV11-2, the J gene TRBJ1-5; possible D gene TRBD1, 5 bases. V was cut by 7 bases and J by 1 base, with 17 bases left in between. The CDR3 loop spans 16 amino acids. CDR1 and CDR2 (germline): SGHAT, FQNNGV.

V gene TRBV5-6 combines with J gene TRBJ2-5, with a tentative D call TRBD1 (6 bases). This CDR3 comprises 14 residues. Germline V gene lookup returns CDR1 SGHDT and CDR2 YYEEEE. Trimming cost V 2 bases and J 3 bases, with 11 bases left between them. The CDR3 DNA reads TGTGCCAGCAGCTTACAGGGAGATAAAGAGACCCAGTACTTC. Protein: CASSLQGDKETQYF.

This chain links TRBV2 with TRBJ2-5; TRBD2 might be the D (5 bases). Trimming shortened V by 5 bases and J by 2 bases, and 9 bases separated the two germline ends. This CDR3 spans 13 amino acids. CDR1 and CDR2 from the germline V gene are SNHLY and FYNNEI. The CDR3 sequence is CASSSTRQETQYF. CDR3 coding DNA: TGTGCCAGCAGTTCTACTAGACAAGAGACCCAGTACTTC.

The chain uses TRBV28 and TRBJ1-2; D gene unclear. The CDR3 totals 16 residues. V dropped 6 bases and J dropped 3 bases, with 20 bases sitting between them. The V gene's germline CDR1 is MDHEN and CDR2 SYDVKM. CDR3 in amino acids: CASRLRTLHADYGYTF. The CDR3 DNA follows: TGTGCCAGCAGGTTACGGACCTTGCACGCCGACTATGGCTACACCTTC.

The chain has TRBV7-9 and TRBJ2-1; TRBD2 might be the D (5 bases). Per germline, CDR1 SEHNR and CDR2 FQNEAQ (reference sequence). This CDR3 is built from 18 residues. Trimming removed 1 base at V and 6 bases at J, with 22 bases between. Here the CDR3 reads CASSLGLTRENHSNEQFF. The CDR3 DNA is TGTGCCAGCAGCTTAGGACTTACGAGGGAGAACCACAGCAATGAGCAGTTCTTC.

The V gene is TRBV9, the J gene TRBJ2-1; 9 bases match TRBD2. The CDR3 is 15 residues long. Germline assignment: CDR1 SGDLS and CDR2 YYNGEE. Trimming took 0 bases from V and 8 from J; bases not matched to a gene: 6. The CDR3 region is CASSVARGRADEQFF. The CDR3 DNA sequence: TGTGCCAGCAGCGTAGCTCGCGGGAGGGCCGATGAGCAGTTCTTC.

The CDR3 DNA reads TGTGCCAGCAGTGAAGGGGGGGGATACTCTGGAAACACCATATATTTT. This encodes CASSEGGGYSGNTIYF. The chain links TRBV2 to TRBJ1-3, with a possible D match to TRBD1 (5 bases). Germline-derived CDR1 and CDR2 are SNHLY and FYNNEI. Between the trimmed V and J ends, which lost 1 base and 0 bases, there was a span of 10 bases. The CDR3 contains 16 residues. Full variable domain (missing parts from reference TRBV2 and TRBJ1-3): EPEVTQTPSHQVTQMGQEVILRCVPISNHLYFYWYRQILGQKVEFLVSFYNNEISEKSEIFDDQFSVERPDGSNFTLKIRSTKLEDSAMYFCASSEGGGYSGNTIYFGEGSWLTVV.

The chain employs TRBV4-1 and TRBJ2-1, with 12 bases matching TRBD2. The V and J ends lost 0 bases and 9 bases, in that order; junction bases with no gene match: 9. Germline V gene data show CDR1 as MGHRA and CDR2 as YSYEKL. The CDR3 is made up of 17 amino acids. CDR3 loop: CASSQDMRLAGASEQFF. The CDR3 nucleotides are TGCGCCAGCAGCCAAGATATGCGACTAGCGGGAGCTTCTGAGCAGTTCTTC.

The chain carries TRBV15 and TRBJ1-1; no clear D. Per germline, CDR1 LNHNV and CDR2 YYDKDF (reference sequence). This CDR3 has 14 amino acids. Trimming pared 5 bases from V and 4 bases from J, leaving 14 bases between. CDR3 sequence: CATSFQAGGTEAFF. CDR3 nucleotide sequence: TGTGCCACCAGCTTCCAAGCAGGCGGCACTGAAGCTTTCTTT.

The rearrangement joins TRBV27 to TRBJ2-5; weak D call: TRBD1 (6 bases). There are 16 residues in the CDR3. Per germline, CDR1 MNHEY and CDR2 SMNVEV (reference sequence). Between the trimmed V and J ends, which lost 2 bases and 5 bases, there was a span of 18 bases. CDR3 amino acids: CASSLDAQGRRETQYF. The CDR3 bases are TGTGCCAGCAGTTTAGACGCACAGGGTAGGAGGGAGACCCAGTACTTC.

The CDR3 DNA sequence: TGCGCCAGCAGCCAAGATGGCAGGGGGCCGGATACGCAGTATTTT. This gives the protein CASSQDGRGPDTQYF. The chain employs TRBV4-3 and TRBJ2-3; 8 nucleotides agree with TRBD1. CDR3 length equals 15 residues. Unmatched junction bases numbered 5, after V lost 0 bases and J lost 6 bases. CDR1 is LGHNA, CDR2 YSLEER, per germline.

This clone showed up just once. The chain employs TRBV29-1 and TRBJ2-3, with 8 bases matching TRBD2. This CDR3 contains 13 residues. Germline values: CDR1 SQVTM, CDR2 ANQGSEA. Unmatched junction bases numbered 3, after V lost 4 bases and J lost 3 bases. The CDR3 sequence is CSVGRGGTDTQYF. The CDR3, as DNA: TGCAGCGTTGGCCGGGGGGGGACAGATACGCAGTATTTT.

The chain has TRBV7-9 and TRBJ2-7, with 7 bases fitting TRBD1. The trim removed 2 bases at V and 7 bases at J, leaving 5 bases unmatched. Germline-derived CDR1 and CDR2 are SEHNR and FQNEAQ (reference sequence). This CDR3 has 13 amino acids. The CDR3 DNA reads as TGTGCCAGCAGCTTAAACAGGGGTAGTGAGCAGTACTTC. It is translated as CASSLNRGSEQYF.

The chain couples TRBV28 to TRBJ1-2, with D tentatively TRBD1 (5 bases). V was trimmed by 5 bases and J by 8 bases, leaving 21 bases between them. This CDR3 spans 15 amino acids. The germline gives CDR1 MDHEN, CDR2 SYDVKM. The CDR3 protein is CASSPGSAGLVGYTF. The CDR3 DNA reads TGTGCCAGCAGTCCAGGGTCGGCAGGGTTGGTGGGCTACACCTTC.

This clone appeared once. The V and J genes are TRBV27 and TRBJ2-1; 16 nucleotides align to TRBD2. The length of the CDR3 is 19 residues. Germline values: CDR1 MNHEY, CDR2 SMNVEV (reference sequence). Trimming at V came to 5 bases and at J to 4 bases, leaving 11 bases not matched to a gene. The chain's CDR3 is CASSPTPGTSGRAYNEQFF. The CDR3 DNA reads TGTGCCAGCAGTCCCACTCCCGGGACTAGCGGGAGGGCTTACAATGAGCAGTTCTTC.

The V gene is TRBV19, the J gene TRBJ2-7; 13 bases match TRBD2. Germline V gene lookup returns CDR1 LNHDA and CDR2 SQIVND (reference sequence). The CDR3 spans 14 residues. V lost 6 bases to trimming and J lost 1 base; unmatched junction nucleotides: 0. Written as DNA, the CDR3 is TGTGCCAGTAGACTAGCGGGAGGGTCCTACGAGCAGTACTTC. It encodes CASRLAGGSYEQYF. Looking up the rest from reference TRBV19 and TRBJ2-7 gives the full variable domain: DGGITQSPKYLFRKEGQNVTLSCEQNLNHDAMYWYRQDPGQGLRLIYYSQIVNDFQKGDIAEGYSVSREKKESFPLTVTSAQKNPTAFYLCASRLAGGSYEQYFGPGTRLTVT.

The DNA of the CDR3 is TGTGCCAGCAGCTTAGATCTGGGGTCCTACGAGCAGTACTTC. Protein product: CASSLDLGSYEQYF. This rearrangement joins TRBV7-2 to TRBJ2-7; D is ambiguous. Trimming removed 1 base at V and 1 base at J, with 8 bases between. This CDR3 contains 14 residues. Per germline, CDR1 SGHTA and CDR2 FQGNSA.

CDR3 loop: CASSRTSGSNEQFF. The CDR3 DNA sequence: TGTGCCAGTAGTCGGACTAGCGGGAGCAATGAGCAGTTCTTC. V gene TRBV19 combines with J gene TRBJ2-1; 13 nucleotides line up with TRBD2. This CDR3 comprises 14 residues. Germline CDR1 reads LNHDA; CDR2 reads SQIVND (reference sequence). Unmatched junction bases numbered 1, after V lost 5 bases and J lost 6 bases.

The chain uses TRBV14 and TRBJ2-1, with 9 bases lining up with TRBD2. The V gene's germline CDR1 is SGHDN and CDR2 FVKESK. After removal of 4 bases from V and 3 bases from J, the junction contained 4 bases not matched to a gene. This CDR3 spans 15 amino acids. This CDR3 reads CASSPSGTVYNEQFF. For the CDR3, the DNA is TGTGCCAGCAGCCCTAGCGGGACCGTCTACAATGAGCAGTTCTTC.

CDR3 region: CASSGGTNEKLFF. CDR3 bases: TGTGCCAGTAGCGGGGGAACTAATGAAAAACTGTTTTTT. The chain couples TRBV19 to TRBJ1-4; tentatively, D is TRBD1 (5 bases). Germline CDR1 and CDR2: LNHDA and SQIVND (reference sequence). Trimming left V 6 bases short and J 1 base short, with 6 bases between. The CDR3 totals 13 residues.

This sequence joins TRBV9 and TRBJ1-1; D ambiguous. V was trimmed by 2 bases and J by 1 base, leaving 9 bases between them. The CDR3 totals 14 residues. The germline V gene encodes CDR1 SGDLS and CDR2 YYNGEE. CDR3: CASSVLAENTEAFF. CDR3 nucleotides: TGTGCCAGCAGCGTTTTGGCCGAGAACACTGAAGCTTTCTTT. Filled out from reference TRBV9 and TRBJ1-1, the complete variable domain reads DSGVTQTPKHLITATGQRVTLRCSPRSGDLSVYWYQQSLDQGLQFLIQYYNGEERAKGNILERFSAQQFPDLHSELNLSSLELGDSALYFCASSVLAENTEAFFGQGTRLTVV.

The chain uses TRBV28 and TRBJ1-2, with no clear D. The CDR3 spans 12 residues. CDR1 and CDR2 from the germline V gene are MDHEN and SYDVKM. Trimming left V 5 bases short and J 7 bases short, with 11 bases between. The CDR3 is CASSELIRGYTF. The CDR3 nucleotides are TGTGCCAGCAGTGAGCTCATCCGTGGCTACACCTTC.

The chain has TRBV6-5 and TRBJ2-7; D is undetermined. The length of the CDR3 is 13 residues. V dropped 0 bases and J dropped 6 bases, with 9 bases sitting between them. CDR1 is MNHEY and CDR2 is SVGAGI in the germline V gene. This CDR3 is CASSYSRGGEQYF. CDR3 coding DNA: TGTGCCAGCAGTTACTCCCGCGGCGGCGAGCAGTACTTC.

This clone was seen just once. The same CDR3 arises from other DNA sequences in this sample as well. The chain employs TRBV11-2 and TRBJ2-3; tentative D call: TRBD2 (5 bases). Germline assignment: CDR1 SGHAT and CDR2 FQNNGV. V dropped 8 bases and J dropped 1 base, with 13 bases sitting between them. The CDR3 runs 14 residues. The CDR3 loop reads CASRRLAGTDTQYF. The CDR3 region has the DNA TGTGCCAGCCGGCGCCTAGCAGGCACAGATACGCAGTATTTT.